These 6 T cell receptor beta chains share one sample of origin, sequenced in a study of T cells expressing NK-cell markers. From its re-call of the 5' RACE reads, TCRdb lists each CDR3 protein once, without DNA. This table holds 160,000 or so distinct CDR3 sequences. Sequencing input: blood T cells: a sorted CD56 or NKG2C T cell subset, CD4+ or CD8+ T cells, or bulk PBMC T cells (not recorded which). The source of these receptors is a woman aged 18-70 years in good health.

The CDR3 sequence: CASSYWTGDYGSPLHF. The chain is built from TRBV6-5 and TRBJ1-6. The germline CDR1 and CDR2 sequences are MNHEY and SVGAGI. The CDR3 runs to 16 residues.

The V call is TRBV4-2, the J call TRBJ2-3. Germline V CDR1 and CDR2: LGHNA, YNFKEQ. This CDR3 has 14 amino acids. This CDR3 is CASSQDLSADTQYF.

The chain employs TRBV5-1 and TRBJ2-1; the TCRdb D gene call, TRBD1, has no DNA to confirm it. Germline CDR1 reads SGHRS; CDR2 reads YFSETQ. The CDR3 is 15 amino acids. The CDR3 sequence is CASSEGTGNYNEQFF.

This chain uses TRBV5-5 with TRBJ2-1; lacking DNA, the TRBD2 call made by TCRdb goes unchecked. The germline V gene encodes CDR1 SGHKS and CDR2 YYEKEE (reference sequence). The CDR3 is 17 residues long. CDR3 residues: CASSSARASGTLNEQFF.

J is TRBJ1-5 and V is TRBV4-1. CDR3 length: 15 amino acids. Germline lookup yields CDR1 MGHRA and CDR2 YSYEKL. CDR3 protein: CASSQDWPAYQPQHF.

The chain has TRBV7-8 and TRBJ2-1. CDR3 length: 12 amino acids. The germline V gene encodes CDR1 SGHVS and CDR2 FQNEAQ. CDR3 protein: CASRLTNREQFF.